The next 13 T cell receptor beta chains were all read from a single sample in a study of blood T cell repertoires in COVID-19. Repertoires were generated with immunoSEQ multiplex PCR, while TCRdb's copy carries only in-frame clones and drops some. Of 130,000 or so clones listed, approximately 86% are singletons. Sequencing was performed on peripheral blood. All receptors derive from a woman in her sixties or seventies with COVID-19, enrolled during active disease.

This rearrangement joins TRBV11-3 to TRBJ2-2; TRBD1 might be the D (5 bases). V was trimmed by 5 bases and J by 2 bases, leaving 9 bases between them. The CDR3 has 14 amino acids. The germline V gene encodes CDR1 SGHNT and CDR2 YENEEA. This CDR3 reads CASSPRVNTGELFF. The CDR3 bases are TGTGCCAGCAGCCCCAGGGTTAACACCGGGGAGCTGTTTTTT.

J is TRBJ1-2 and V is TRBV5-6; D is undetermined. CDR1 and CDR2 (germline): SGHDT, YYEEEE. This CDR3 has 14 residues. V gave up 5 bases and J gave up 4 bases, with 15 bases separating them. The DNA of the CDR3 is TGTGCCAGCAGTATGACTCATGAAGCCTATGGCTACACCTTC. Its protein is CASSMTHEAYGYTF.

The chain is built from TRBV9 and TRBJ1-1; D ambiguous. The germline CDR1 and CDR2 sequences are SGDLS and YYNGEE. The germline V and J ends were trimmed by 0 bases and 2 bases, with 11 bases remaining between them. The CDR3 covers 15 residues. CDR3 in DNA: TGTGCCAGCAGCGTAGGGAGCCTACCTAACACTGAAGCTTTCTTT. It translates to CASSVGSLPNTEAFF.

This clone has more than one count but fewer than ten. The chain employs TRBV28 and TRBJ1-4, with 7 bases fitting TRBD1. With 7 bases clipped from V and 7 bases from J, the junction kept 6 bases outside the gene matches. This CDR3 is 13 amino acids long. The V gene's germline CDR1 is MDHEN and CDR2 SYDVKM. CDR3 DNA: TGTGCCAGCACGAGGAGGGACAGTGAAAAACTGTTTTTT. Protein: CASTRRDSEKLFF.

V and J are TRBV19 and TRBJ2-1, with 7 bases that match TRBD2. The CDR3 sequence is 13 residues long. CDR1 is LNHDA, CDR2 SQIVND, per germline (reference sequence). V dropped 7 bases and J dropped 9; count of bases not matched to a gene: 9. The CDR3 spells CASKVRGEGEQFF. The CDR3 DNA sequence: TGTGCCAGTAAAGTCCGGGGGGAAGGTGAGCAGTTCTTC. The whole variable domain, remainder taken from reference TRBV19 and TRBJ2-1, is DGGITQSPKYLFRKEGQNVTLSCEQNLNHDAMYWYRQDPGQGLRLIYYSQIVNDFQKGDIAEGYSVSREKKESFPLTVTSAQKNPTAFYLCASKVRGEGEQFFGPGTRLTVL.

The table lists this clone with a few counts. The V and J genes are TRBV20-1 and TRBJ1-1; possibly TRBD1 for D (5 bases). This CDR3 has 11 residues. Germline CDR1 is DFQATT and CDR2 is SNEGSKA (reference sequence). This chain's CDR3 is CRPAGRTEAFF. The CDR3 DNA reads as TGCAGACCCGCAGGGCGAACTGAAGCTTTCTTT.

The chain combines TRBV18 with TRBJ2-2; D is unclear. The V and J ends lost 3 bases and 1 base respectively, with 9 bases between them. Germline assignment: CDR1 KGHSH and CDR2 LQKENI. The CDR3 loop spans 15 amino acids. In DNA, the CDR3 is TGTGCCAGCTCACCTAGAGGCCAGAACACCGGGGAGCTGTTTTTT. This codes for CASSPRGQNTGELFF.

This clone was counted only a few times. This chain connects TRBV4-1 to TRBJ2-2, with TRBD2 matching over 11 bases. The CDR3 runs 18 residues. V shed 4 bases and J 4 bases; nucleotides not matched to a gene: 11. Germline V gives CDR1 MGHRA, CDR2 YSYEKL. CDR3 DNA sequence: TGCGCCAGCAGCCGAGAGATTAGCGGGGGGGCCGGCACCGGGGAGCTGTTTTTT. Translated, it gives CASSREISGGAGTGELFF.

The chain recombines TRBV29-1 with TRBJ2-4; possible D gene TRBD1, 6 bases. The CDR3 length is 13 residues. CDR1 is SQVTM and CDR2 is ANQGSEA in the germline V gene. V was trimmed by 4 bases and J by 6 bases, leaving 13 bases between them. CDR3 protein: CSVVRQGLNIQYF. The CDR3 bases are TGCAGCGTTGTTCGGCAGGGGTTAAACATTCAGTACTTC. Full variable domain (missing parts from reference TRBV29-1 and TRBJ2-4): SAVISQKPSRDICQRGTSLTIQCQVDSQVTMMFWYRQQPGQSLTLIATANQGSEATYESGFVIDKFPISRPNLTFSTLTVSNMSPEDSSIYLCSVVRQGLNIQYFGAGTRLSVL.

The genes are TRBV12-3 or TRBV12-4 and TRBJ1-2; 7 nucleotides match TRBD1. V was pared by 5 bases and J by 7 bases, with 4 bases of the junction left unmatched. CDR3 length equals 12 residues. The CDR3, as DNA: TGTGCCAGCAGTCCCGGGACAGTTGGCTACACCTTC. Amino acid sequence: CASSPGTVGYTF.

The V gene is TRBV28, the J gene TRBJ2-7; possibly TRBD1 for D (5 bases). Trimming shortened V by 6 bases and J by 2 bases, and 14 bases separated the two germline ends. Germline CDR1 is MDHEN and CDR2 is SYDVKM. This CDR3 comprises 14 residues. The CDR3: CASRGSQGPYEQYF. Here the CDR3 DNA reads TGTGCCAGCAGGGGCTCGCAGGGCCCCTACGAGCAGTACTTC.

The chain is built from TRBV5-4 and TRBJ2-3, with 7 positions matching TRBD2. The CDR3 loop spans 16 amino acids. V was clipped by 0 bases and J by 2 bases; unmatched bases: 6. From germline, CDR1 is SGHNT and CDR2 YYREEE (reference sequence). Here the CDR3 DNA reads TGTGCCAGCAGCTTGGTTTCAGCGGGATTCACAGATACGCAGTATTTT. Protein: CASSLVSAGFTDTQYF.

The chain has TRBV7-3 and TRBJ2-3; weak D call: TRBD2 (5 bases). Germline-derived CDR1 and CDR2 are SGHTA and FQGTGA. CDR3 size: 16 residues. With 2 bases removed from V and 1 base from J, the gap between germline ends came to 13 bases. The CDR3 coding sequence is TGTGCCAGCAGCTTACAAGGCGGAGGTGGCACAGATACGCAGTATTTT. Translated: CASSLQGGGGTDTQYF.